The rows below give T cell receptor beta chains drawn from one sample of a study of Graves' ophthalmopathy and Graves' hyperthyroidism. From the multiplex PCR reads, TCRdb called clonotypes with MiXCR, one entry per CDR3 protein. The table lists 20,000 to 30,000 distinct CDR3 sequences, approximately 48% of them singletons. The material sequenced was peripheral blood. Receptors originate from an adult woman with stable Graves' hyperthyroidism. The conserved cysteine and the conserved F or W are not part of the CDR3 here. Fields, in order: J gene, V gene, CDR3 protein.

TRBJ2-3 TRBV7-9 ASSLVLAGSWDTQY
TRBJ2-7 TRBV20-1 SAREGQEFYEQY
TRBJ2-3 TRBV11-1 ASSLGPTGSSTDTRY
TRBJ2-2 TRBV9 ASSVNSAGNTGELF
TRBJ2-7 TRBV6-4 AAGQDSVYEQY
TRBJ2-7 TRBV2 ASSDRGSHEQY
TRBJ1-1 TRBV10-3 AIRVGGDNTEAF
TRBJ2-7 TRBV6-1 ASSPDLIAGGGKGAYKQY
TRBJ2-3 TRBV10-1 ASSSGDTDTQY
TRBJ2-3 TRBV25-1 ASSEPGTSGREADTQY
TRBJ2-1 TRBV9 ASSVRGDSYNEQF
TRBJ2-1 TRBV7-2 ASSRIAGGSYNEQF
TRBJ1-2 TRBV2 ASTGGGPGSYT
TRBJ2-7 TRBV9 ASRGDRDTEEQY
TRBJ1-1 TRBV14 ASSQDSYTEAF
TRBJ2-1 TRBV29-1 SATSGKYNEQF
TRBJ2-2 TRBV9 ASRVAVSNTGELF
TRBJ2-3 TRBV6-2/TRBV6-3 ASSPRLGGDTQY
TRBJ2-1 TRBV9 ASSVVGLADNEQF
TRBJ2-1 TRBV18 GSSPSDNEQL
TRBJ2-1 TRBV4-2 ASSLHFSSDSYNEQF
TRBJ1-5 TRBV19 ASSITGGGNQPQH
TRBJ2-2 TRBV28 ASSLCIYPSGDRTGELF
TRBJ1-1 TRBV20-1 SAAGLAEEAF
TRBJ2-7 TRBV19 ASSTSTGIAYEQY
TRBJ2-2 TRBV7-3 ASSRDRGTGELF
TRBJ2-3 TRBV3-1 ASSQDRGWDTQY
TRBJ1-4 TRBV20-1 SASADRNEKLF
TRBJ2-7 TRBV2 ASSVRGISREQY
TRBJ2-6 TRBV19 ASSEWAGANVLT
TRBJ2-7 TRBV20-1 SASVGLLSHEQN
TRBJ2-1 TRBV19 ASITREGLSDEQF
TRBJ2-3 TRBV2 ASGGGLAGGQDTQY
TRBJ2-1 TRBV12-3/TRBV12-4 ASSQQAGVGNEQF
TRBJ2-7 TRBV20-1 SARLDRRTSGSYEQY
TRBJ2-1 TRBV5-1 ASSQANEQF
TRBJ2-7 TRBV5-1 ASSSHAGGSSYEQY
TRBJ1-1 TRBV7-8 ASSSTPMGTEAF
TRBJ1-2 TRBV11-2 ASSTRTGIDYGYT
TRBJ2-7 TRBV12-3/TRBV12-4 ASSPILSSNYEQY
TRBJ2-7 TRBV7-7 ASSSGLAGFYEQY
TRBJ2-5 TRBV12-5 ASGHGGGGETQY
TRBJ2-7 TRBV7-9 ASSSRGGGEQY
TRBJ1-2 TRBV28 ASSFARGGYGYT
TRBJ1-6 TRBV20-1 SARILAGQSNSPLH
TRBJ2-5 TRBV5-1 ASSIAGGRETQY
TRBJ2-1 TRBV7-8 ASSLQGSRGGYNEQF
TRBJ2-3 TRBV20-1 SASSDTSGSTDTQY
TRBJ2-7 TRBV2 ASTLAYELY
TRBJ2-5 TRBV2 ASSVLRGAETQY
TRBJ2-2 TRBV7-2 ASSRGGSFTGELF
TRBJ2-1 TRBV10-2 ASSLTGGIRSTYVEQF
TRBJ2-5 TRBV19 ASSGTHQETQY
TRBJ2-7 TRBV28 ASSSPGPLYEQY
TRBJ1-1 TRBV6-1 ASPSTMNTEAF
TRBJ2-1 TRBV11-1 ASSLRQATEQF
TRBJ2-7 TRBV9 ASSSEPPGLAGGYEQY
TRBJ2-1 TRBV25-1 ASSEAGGRNEQF
TRBJ2-5 TRBV7-9 ASSLIGRETQY